This TCR beta chain was recovered during a study of T cell repertoires in cytomegalovirus infection. Study information: Signatures in public TCR beta sequences pointed to both CMV infection and matching HLA type.

MiXCR, run by TCRdb on the reads, gives a single entry per CDR3 protein. The sample has 300,000 or so distinct CDR3 sequences, 25% seen once. This clonotype has more than one count but fewer than ten. What it binds is unknown. Findings and limits, study-wide: Predominance within the ex vivo response was attributable to HLA-C-restricted CMV-specific TCR beta clonotypes. Cumulative frequency of public TCR beta families picked out carriers of CMV plus the relevant HLA.

The sample consisted of PBMCs. The sequence was obtained from a human donor in good health (CMV status not recorded). Some clones in this sample may be carry-over from other donors' samples.

Here the CDR3 DNA reads TGCAGTGCGGAGCGGGAGATTTACGAGCAGTACTTC. It translates to CSAEREIYEQYF. The rearrangement links TRBV20-1 to TRBJ2-7; the match to TRBD2 covers 8 bases. Germline lookup yields CDR1 DFQATT and CDR2 SNEGSKA (reference sequence). V lost 6 bases, J lost 4 bases, and 5 bases stayed unmatched. This CDR3 has 12 amino acids.